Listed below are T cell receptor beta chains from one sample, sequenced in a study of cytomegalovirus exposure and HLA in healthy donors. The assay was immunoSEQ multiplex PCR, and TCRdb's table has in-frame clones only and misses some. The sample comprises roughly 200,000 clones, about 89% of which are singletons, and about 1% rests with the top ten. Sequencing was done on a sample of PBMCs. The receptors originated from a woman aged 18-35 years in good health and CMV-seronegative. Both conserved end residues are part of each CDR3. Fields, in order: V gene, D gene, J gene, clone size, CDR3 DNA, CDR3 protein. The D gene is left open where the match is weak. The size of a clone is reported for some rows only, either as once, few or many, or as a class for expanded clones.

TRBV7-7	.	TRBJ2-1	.	TGTGCCAGCAGCTTAGGACTACCTCCCTACAATGAGCAGTTCTTC	CASSLGLPPYNEQFF
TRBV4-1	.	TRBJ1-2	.	TGCGCCAGCAGCCCCCACGGAGGTGGCTACACCTTC	CASSPHGGGYTF
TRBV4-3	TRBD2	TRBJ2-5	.	TGCGCCAGCAGCCAAGAATATACTAGCGGCCAAGAGACCCAGTACTTC	CASSQEYTSGQETQYF
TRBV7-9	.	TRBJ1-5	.	TGTGCCAGCAGCTTAGTCGTCGGGTTTTCAGAACAGCCCCAGCATTTT	CASSLVVGFSEQPQHF
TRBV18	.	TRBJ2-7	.	TGTGCCAGCTCACCAATTTATCTCATCCAGGGGAGCTCCTACGAGCAGTACTTC	CASSPIYLIQGSSYEQYF
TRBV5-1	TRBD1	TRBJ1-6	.	TGCGCCAGCAGCTTGGCCAACAGGGGATATTCACCCCTCCACTTT	CASSLANRGYSPLHF
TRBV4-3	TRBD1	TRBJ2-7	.	TGCGCCAGCAGCCACAGCTCAGGGGGCGAGCAGTACTTC	CASSHSSGGEQYF
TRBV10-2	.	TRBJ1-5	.	TGCGCCAGCAGTGCGACAGGTTATAGCAATCAGCCCCAGCATTTT	CASSATGYSNQPQHF
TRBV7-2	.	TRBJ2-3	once	TGTGCCAGCAGCGGAATCGAGAGCGGTCGAGATACGCAGTATTTT	CASSGIESGRDTQYF
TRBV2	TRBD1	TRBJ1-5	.	TGTGCCAGCAGTCCCCCCCGGGACAGAAGACAGCCCCAGCATTTT	CASSPPRDRRQPQHF
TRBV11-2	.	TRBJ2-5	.	TGTGCCAGCAGCTCCGAGCAGCAGGGCGGAGAGACCCAGTACTTC	CASSSEQQGGETQYF
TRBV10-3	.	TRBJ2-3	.	TGTGCCATCAGTGGGTGGCAGGGCGCAGATACGCAGTATTTT	CAISGWQGADTQYF
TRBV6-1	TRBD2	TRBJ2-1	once	TGTGCCAGCAGTGAGGGACTAGCGGGAGTCGGTGAGCAGTTCTTC	CASSEGLAGVGEQFF
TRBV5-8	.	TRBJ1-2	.	TGTGCCAGCAGCTTACAGGGCCGAACGGCCAACTATGGCTACACCTTC	CASSLQGRTANYGYTF
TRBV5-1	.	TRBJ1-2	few	TGCGCCAGCAGCTTGGAAGGGGTAGACTATGGCTACACCTTC	CASSLEGVDYGYTF
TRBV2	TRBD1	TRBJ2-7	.	TGTGCCAGCACCTGGGACAGAACTAGCTACGAGCAGTACTTC	CASTWDRTSYEQYF
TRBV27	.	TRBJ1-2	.	TGTGCCACCATAAAGACAGCGAAAGCTAACTATGGCTACACCTTC	CATIKTAKANYGYTF
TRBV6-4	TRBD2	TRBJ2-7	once	TGTGCCAGCAGTGAGACTAGCGGCGCCACAGGCGAGCAGTACTTC	CASSETSGATGEQYF
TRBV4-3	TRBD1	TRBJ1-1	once	TGCGCCAGCAGCCAGAGGACAGGGGGCACTGAAGCTTTCTTT	CASSQRTGGTEAFF
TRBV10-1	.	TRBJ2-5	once	TGCGCCAGCAGTCGGGGAAACCAAGAGACCCAGTACTTC	CASSRGNQETQYF
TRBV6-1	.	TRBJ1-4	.	TGTGCCAGCATCTTCAGTCCAGATGAAAAACTGTTTTTT	CASIFSPDEKLFF
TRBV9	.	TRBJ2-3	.	TGTGCCAGCAGCGTAGTAGCCGATACGCAGTATTTT	CASSVVADTQYF
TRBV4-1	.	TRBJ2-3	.	TGCGCCAGCAGCCACACAACTAGGAGGGACACAGATACGCAGTATTTT	CASSHTTRRDTDTQYF
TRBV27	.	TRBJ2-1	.	TGTGCCAGCAGTACCAGGGTCGACAATGAGCAGTTCTTC	CASSTRVDNEQFF